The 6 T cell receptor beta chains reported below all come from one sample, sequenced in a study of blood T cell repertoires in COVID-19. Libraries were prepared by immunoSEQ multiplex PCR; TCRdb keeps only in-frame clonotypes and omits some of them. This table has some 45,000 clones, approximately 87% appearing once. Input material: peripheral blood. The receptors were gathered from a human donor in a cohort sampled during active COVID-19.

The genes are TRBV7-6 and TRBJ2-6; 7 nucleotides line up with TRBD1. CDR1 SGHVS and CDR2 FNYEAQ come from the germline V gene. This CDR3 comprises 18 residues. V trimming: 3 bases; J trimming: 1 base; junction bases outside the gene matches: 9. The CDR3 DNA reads TGTGCCAGCAGCTTCGAACAGGGGAAGGTTTCTGGGGCCAACGTCCTGACTTTC. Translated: CASSFEQGKVSGANVLTF.

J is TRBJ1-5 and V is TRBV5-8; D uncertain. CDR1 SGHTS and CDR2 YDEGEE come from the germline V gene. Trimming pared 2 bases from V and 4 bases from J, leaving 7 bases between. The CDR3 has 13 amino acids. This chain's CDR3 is CASSFPGNQPQHF. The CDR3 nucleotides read TGTGCCAGCAGCTTCCCCGGTAATCAGCCCCAGCATTTT.

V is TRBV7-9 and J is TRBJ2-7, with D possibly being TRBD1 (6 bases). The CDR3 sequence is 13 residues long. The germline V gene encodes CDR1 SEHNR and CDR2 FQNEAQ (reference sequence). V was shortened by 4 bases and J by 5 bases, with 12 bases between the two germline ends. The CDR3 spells CASSSDSPDEQYF. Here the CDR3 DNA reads TGTGCCAGCAGCTCGGACAGCCCTGACGAGCAGTACTTC.

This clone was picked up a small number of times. DNA for the CDR3: TGTGCCACCAGCAGAGATGGGGGGAAGCCCCAGCATTTT. Protein product: CATSRDGGKPQHF. The rearrangement links TRBV15 to TRBJ1-5; tentative D call: TRBD1 (5 bases). In germline, CDR1 is LNHNV, CDR2 YYDKDF (reference sequence). The length of the CDR3 is 13 residues. V lost 0 bases to trimming and J lost 8 bases, with 8 bases between them.

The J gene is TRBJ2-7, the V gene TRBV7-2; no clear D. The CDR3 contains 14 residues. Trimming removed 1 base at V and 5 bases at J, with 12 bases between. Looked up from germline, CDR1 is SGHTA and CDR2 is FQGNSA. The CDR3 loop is CASSLVSGSDEQYF. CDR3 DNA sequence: TGTGCCAGCAGCTTAGTTTCAGGTTCCGACGAGCAGTACTTC.

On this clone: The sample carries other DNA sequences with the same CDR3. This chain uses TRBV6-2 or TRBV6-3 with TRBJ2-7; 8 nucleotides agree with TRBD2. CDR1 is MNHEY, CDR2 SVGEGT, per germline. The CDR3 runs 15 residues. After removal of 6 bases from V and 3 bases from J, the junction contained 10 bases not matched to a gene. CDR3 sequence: CASSSSGGGSYEQYF. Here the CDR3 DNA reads TGTGCCAGCAGCTCTAGCGGCGGGGGGAGCTACGAGCAGTACTTC.